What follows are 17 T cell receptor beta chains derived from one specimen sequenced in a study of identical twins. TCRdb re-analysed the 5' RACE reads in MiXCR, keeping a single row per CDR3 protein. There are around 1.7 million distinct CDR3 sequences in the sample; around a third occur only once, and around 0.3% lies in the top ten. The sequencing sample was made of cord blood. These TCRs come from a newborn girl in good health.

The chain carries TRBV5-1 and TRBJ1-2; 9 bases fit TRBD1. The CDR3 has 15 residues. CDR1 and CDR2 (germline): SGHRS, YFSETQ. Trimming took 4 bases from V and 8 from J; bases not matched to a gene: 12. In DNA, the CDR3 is TGCGCCAGCAGCCTAGGGGACAGGGAAAGAGGAGGCTACACCTTC. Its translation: CASSLGDRERGGYTF.

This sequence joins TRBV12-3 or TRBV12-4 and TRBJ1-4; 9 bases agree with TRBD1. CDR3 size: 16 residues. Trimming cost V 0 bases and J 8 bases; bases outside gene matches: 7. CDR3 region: CASSLAGWTGEEKLFF. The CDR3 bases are TGTGCCAGCAGTTTAGCGGGGTGGACAGGGGAGGAAAAACTGTTTTTT.

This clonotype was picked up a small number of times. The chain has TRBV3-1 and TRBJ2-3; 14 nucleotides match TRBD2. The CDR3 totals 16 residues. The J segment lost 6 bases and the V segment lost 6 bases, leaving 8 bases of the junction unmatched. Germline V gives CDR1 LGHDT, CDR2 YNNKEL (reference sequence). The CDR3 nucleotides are TGTGCCAGCAGTCAGACTAGCGGGGGGGCCAGGGATACGCAGTATTTT. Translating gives CASSQTSGGARDTQYF.

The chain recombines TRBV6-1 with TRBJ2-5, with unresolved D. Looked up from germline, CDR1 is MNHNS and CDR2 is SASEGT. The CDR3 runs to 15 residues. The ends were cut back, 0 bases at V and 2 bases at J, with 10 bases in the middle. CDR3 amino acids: CASSEAWLVQETQYF. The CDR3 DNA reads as TGTGCCAGCAGTGAAGCGTGGCTAGTGCAAGAGACCCAGTACTTC.

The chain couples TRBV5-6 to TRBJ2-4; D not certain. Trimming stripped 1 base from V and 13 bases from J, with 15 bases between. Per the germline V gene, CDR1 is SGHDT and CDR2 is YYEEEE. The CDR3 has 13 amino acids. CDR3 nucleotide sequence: TGTGCCAGCAGCTTGAGTCGTATGGCGGAACAGTACTTC. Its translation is CASSLSRMAEQYF. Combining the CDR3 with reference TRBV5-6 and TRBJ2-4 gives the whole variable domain DAGVTQSPTHLIKTRGQQVTLRCSPKSGHDTVSWYQQALGQGPQFIFQYYEEEERQRGNFPDRFSGHQFPNYSSELNVNALLLGDSALYLCASSLSRMAEQYFGAGTRLSVL.

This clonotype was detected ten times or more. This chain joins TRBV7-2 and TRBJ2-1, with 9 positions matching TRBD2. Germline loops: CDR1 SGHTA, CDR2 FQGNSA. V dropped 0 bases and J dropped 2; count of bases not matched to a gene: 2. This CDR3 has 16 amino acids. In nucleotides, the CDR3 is TGTGCCAGCAGCTTAGCGTCTAGCGGGACCTACAATGAGCAGTTCTTC. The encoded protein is CASSLASSGTYNEQFF.

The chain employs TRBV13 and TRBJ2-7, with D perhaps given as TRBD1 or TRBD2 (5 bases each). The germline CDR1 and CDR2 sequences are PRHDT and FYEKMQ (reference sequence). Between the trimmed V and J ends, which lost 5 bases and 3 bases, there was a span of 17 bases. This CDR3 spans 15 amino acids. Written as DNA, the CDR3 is TGTGCCAGCAGCCGGGGTCCGGGACCCCTCTACGAGCAGTACTTC. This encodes CASSRGPGPLYEQYF.

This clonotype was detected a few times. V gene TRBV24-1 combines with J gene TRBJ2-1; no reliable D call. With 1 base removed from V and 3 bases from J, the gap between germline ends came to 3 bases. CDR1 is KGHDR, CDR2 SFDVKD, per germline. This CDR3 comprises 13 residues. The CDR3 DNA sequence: TGTGCCACCAGTGATTTCGGCTACAATGAGCAGTTCTTC. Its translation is CATSDFGYNEQFF.

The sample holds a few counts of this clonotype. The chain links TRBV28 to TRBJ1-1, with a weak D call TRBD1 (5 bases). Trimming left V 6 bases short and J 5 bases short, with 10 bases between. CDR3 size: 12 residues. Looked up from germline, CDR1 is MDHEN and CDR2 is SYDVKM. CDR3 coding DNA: TGTGCCAGCAGACATCAGGGAACTGAAGCTTTCTTT. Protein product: CASRHQGTEAFF.

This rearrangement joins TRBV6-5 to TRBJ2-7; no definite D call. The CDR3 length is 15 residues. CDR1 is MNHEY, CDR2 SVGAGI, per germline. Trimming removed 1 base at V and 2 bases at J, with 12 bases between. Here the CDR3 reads CASSYYPQETYEQYF. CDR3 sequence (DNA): TGTGCCAGCAGTTACTATCCCCAGGAAACCTACGAGCAGTACTTC.

The CDR3 DNA reads as TGCGCCAGCAGCCAACCCGCTCGGACAGGGTTCAACACCGGGGAGCTGTTTTTT. This encodes CASSQPARTGFNTGELFF. The V and J genes are TRBV4-1 and TRBJ2-2, with TRBD1 identical over 8 bases. The CDR3 sequence is 18 residues long. The V gene's germline CDR1 is MGHRA and CDR2 YSYEKL. The junction had 10 bases not matched to a gene; V was cut back by 2 bases and J by 2 bases.

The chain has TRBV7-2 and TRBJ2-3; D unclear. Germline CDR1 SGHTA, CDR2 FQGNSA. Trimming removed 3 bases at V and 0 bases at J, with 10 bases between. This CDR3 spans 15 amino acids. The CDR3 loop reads CASSLSQTSTDTQYF. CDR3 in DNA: TGTGCCAGCAGCTTGTCCCAAACTAGCACAGATACGCAGTATTTT. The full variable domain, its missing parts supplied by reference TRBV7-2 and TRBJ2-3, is GAGVSQSPSNKVTEKGKDVELRCDPISGHTALYWYRQSLGQGLEFLIYFQGNSAPDKSGLPSDRFSAERTGGSVSTLTIQRTQQEDSAVYLCASSLSQTSTDTQYFGPGTRLTVL.

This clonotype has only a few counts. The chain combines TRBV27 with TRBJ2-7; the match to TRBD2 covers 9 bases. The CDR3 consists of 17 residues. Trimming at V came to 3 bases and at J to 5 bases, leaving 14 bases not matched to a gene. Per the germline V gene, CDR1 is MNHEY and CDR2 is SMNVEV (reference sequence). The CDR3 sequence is CASSFRFLSGGLHEQYF. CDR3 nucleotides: TGTGCCAGCAGTTTTAGATTCCTGAGCGGGGGGCTCCACGAGCAGTACTTC.

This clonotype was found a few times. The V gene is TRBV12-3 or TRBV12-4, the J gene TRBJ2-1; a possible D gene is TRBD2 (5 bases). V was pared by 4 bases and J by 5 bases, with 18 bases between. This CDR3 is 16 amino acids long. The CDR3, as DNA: TGTGCCAGCAGTTCAGACTACCTCCTAAGCCACAATGAGCAGTTCTTC. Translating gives CASSSDYLLSHNEQFF.

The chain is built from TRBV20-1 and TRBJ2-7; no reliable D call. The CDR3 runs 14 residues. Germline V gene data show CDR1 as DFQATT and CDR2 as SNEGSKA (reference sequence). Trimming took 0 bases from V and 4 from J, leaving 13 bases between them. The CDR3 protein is CSARDDFPGYEQYF. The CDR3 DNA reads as TGCAGTGCTAGAGACGACTTCCCCGGGTACGAGCAGTACTTC.

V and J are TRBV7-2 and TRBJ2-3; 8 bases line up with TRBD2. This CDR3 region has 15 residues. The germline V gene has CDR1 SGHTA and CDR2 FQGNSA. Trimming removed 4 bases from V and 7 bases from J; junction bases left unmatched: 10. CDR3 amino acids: CASSYSGTSSYTQYF. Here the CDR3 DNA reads TGTGCCAGCAGCTATAGTGGGACTAGTTCTTATACGCAGTATTTT. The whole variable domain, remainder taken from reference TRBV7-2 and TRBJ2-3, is GAGVSQSPSNKVTEKGKDVELRCDPISGHTALYWYRQSLGQGLEFLIYFQGNSAPDKSGLPSDRFSAERTGGSVSTLTIQRTQQEDSAVYLCASSYSGTSSYTQYFGPGTRLTVL.

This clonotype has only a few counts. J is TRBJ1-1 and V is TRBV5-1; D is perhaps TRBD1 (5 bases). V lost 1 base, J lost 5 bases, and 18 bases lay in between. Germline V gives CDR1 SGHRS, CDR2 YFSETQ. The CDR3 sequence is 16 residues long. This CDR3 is CASSLRVTSKGTEAFF. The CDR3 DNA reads TGCGCCAGCAGCTTGAGGGTCACGTCGAAGGGGACTGAAGCTTTCTTT. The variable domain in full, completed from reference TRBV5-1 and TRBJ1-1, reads KAGVTQTPRYLIKTRGQQVTLSCSPISGHRSVSWYQQTPGQGLQFLFEYFSETQRNKGNFPGRFSGRQFSNSRSEMNVSTLELGDSALYLCASSLRVTSKGTEAFFGQGTRLTVV.